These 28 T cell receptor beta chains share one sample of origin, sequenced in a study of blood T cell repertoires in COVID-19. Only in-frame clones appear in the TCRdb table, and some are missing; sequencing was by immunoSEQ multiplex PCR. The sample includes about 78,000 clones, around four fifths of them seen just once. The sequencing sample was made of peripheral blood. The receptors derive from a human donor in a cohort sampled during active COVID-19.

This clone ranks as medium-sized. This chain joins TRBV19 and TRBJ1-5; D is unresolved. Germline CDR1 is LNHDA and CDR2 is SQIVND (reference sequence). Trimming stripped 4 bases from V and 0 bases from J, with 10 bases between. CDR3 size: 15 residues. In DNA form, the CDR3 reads TGTGCCAGTAGTACCCCTGGCCATAGCAATCAGCCCCAGCATTTT. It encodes CASSTPGHSNQPQHF.

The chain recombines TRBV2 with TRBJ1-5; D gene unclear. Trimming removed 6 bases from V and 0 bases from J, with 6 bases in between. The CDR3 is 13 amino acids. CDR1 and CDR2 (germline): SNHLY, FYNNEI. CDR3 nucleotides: TGTGCCAGCAGGGCAGATAGCAATCAGCCCCAGCATTTT. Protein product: CASRADSNQPQHF. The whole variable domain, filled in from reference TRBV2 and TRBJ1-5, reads EPEVTQTPSHQVTQMGQEVILRCVPISNHLYFYWYRQILGQKVEFLVSFYNNEISEKSEIFDDQFSVERPDGSNFTLKIRSTKLEDSAMYFCASRADSNQPQHFGDGTRLSIL.

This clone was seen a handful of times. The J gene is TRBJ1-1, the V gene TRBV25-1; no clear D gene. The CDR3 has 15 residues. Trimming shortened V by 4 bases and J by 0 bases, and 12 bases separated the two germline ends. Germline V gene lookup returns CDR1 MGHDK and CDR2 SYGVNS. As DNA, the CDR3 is TGTGCCAGCAGTGCAACGAGGGTGATGAACACTGAAGCTTTCTTT. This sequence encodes CASSATRVMNTEAFF.

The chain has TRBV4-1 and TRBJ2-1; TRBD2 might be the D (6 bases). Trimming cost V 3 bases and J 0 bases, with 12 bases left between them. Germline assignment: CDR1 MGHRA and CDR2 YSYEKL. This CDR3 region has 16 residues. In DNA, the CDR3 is TGCGCCAGCAGCCACCCCGGAGGGGTCTCCTACAATGAGCAGTTCTTC. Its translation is CASSHPGGVSYNEQFF.

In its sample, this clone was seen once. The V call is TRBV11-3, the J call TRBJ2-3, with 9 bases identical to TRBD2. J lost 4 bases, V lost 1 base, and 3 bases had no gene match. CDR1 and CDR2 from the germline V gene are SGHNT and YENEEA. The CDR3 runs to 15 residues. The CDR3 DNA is TGTGCCAGCAGCTTAGGAGCGGGGGGACCAGATACGCAGTATTTT. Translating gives CASSLGAGGPDTQYF.

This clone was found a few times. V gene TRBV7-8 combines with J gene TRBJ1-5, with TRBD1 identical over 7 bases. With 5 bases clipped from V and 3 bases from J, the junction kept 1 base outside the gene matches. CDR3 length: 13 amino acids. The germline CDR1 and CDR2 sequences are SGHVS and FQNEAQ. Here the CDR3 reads CASSTGVNQPQHF. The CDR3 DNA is TGTGCCAGCAGCACAGGGGTCAATCAGCCCCAGCATTTT.

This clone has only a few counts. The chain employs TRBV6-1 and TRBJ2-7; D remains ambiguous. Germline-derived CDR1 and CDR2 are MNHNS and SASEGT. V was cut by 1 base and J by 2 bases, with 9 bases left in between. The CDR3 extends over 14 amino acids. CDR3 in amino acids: CASSEVEPTYEQYF. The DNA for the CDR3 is TGTGCCAGCAGTGAAGTGGAGCCTACCTACGAGCAGTACTTC.

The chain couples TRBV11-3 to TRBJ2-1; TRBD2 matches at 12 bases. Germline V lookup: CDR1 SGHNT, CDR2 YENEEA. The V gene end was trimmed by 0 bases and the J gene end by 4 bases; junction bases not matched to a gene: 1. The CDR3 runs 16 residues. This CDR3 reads CASSLEGTSGYNEQFF. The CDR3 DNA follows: TGTGCCAGCAGCTTAGAGGGGACTAGCGGGTACAATGAGCAGTTCTTC.

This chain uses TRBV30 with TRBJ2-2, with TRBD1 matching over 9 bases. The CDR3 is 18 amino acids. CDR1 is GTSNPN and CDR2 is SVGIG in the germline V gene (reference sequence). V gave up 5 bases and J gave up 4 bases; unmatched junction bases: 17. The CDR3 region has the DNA TGTGCCTGGTCTGAACTCCAAGGACAGGGGATGAGCACCGGGGAGCTGTTTTTT. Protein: CAWSELQGQGMSTGELFF.

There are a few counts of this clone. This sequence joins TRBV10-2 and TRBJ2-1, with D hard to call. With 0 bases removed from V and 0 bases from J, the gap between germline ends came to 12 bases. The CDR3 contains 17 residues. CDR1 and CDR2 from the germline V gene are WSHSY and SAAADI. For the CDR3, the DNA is TGCGCCAGCAGTGAGTCGATGCGACAACCCTCCTACAATGAGCAGTTCTTC. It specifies CASSESMRQPSYNEQFF.

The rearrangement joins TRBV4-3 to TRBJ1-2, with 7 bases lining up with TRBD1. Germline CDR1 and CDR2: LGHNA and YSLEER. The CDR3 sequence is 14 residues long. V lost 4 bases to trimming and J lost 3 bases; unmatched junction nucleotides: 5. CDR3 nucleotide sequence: TGCGCCAGCAGCCCCAAGACAGGGCACTATGGCTACACCTTC. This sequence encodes CASSPKTGHYGYTF.

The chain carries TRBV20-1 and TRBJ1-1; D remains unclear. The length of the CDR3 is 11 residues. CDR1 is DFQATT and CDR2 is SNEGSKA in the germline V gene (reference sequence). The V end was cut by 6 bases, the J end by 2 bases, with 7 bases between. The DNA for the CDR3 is TGCAGTGCAGAGCTTAACACTGAAGCTTTCTTT. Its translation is CSAELNTEAFF.

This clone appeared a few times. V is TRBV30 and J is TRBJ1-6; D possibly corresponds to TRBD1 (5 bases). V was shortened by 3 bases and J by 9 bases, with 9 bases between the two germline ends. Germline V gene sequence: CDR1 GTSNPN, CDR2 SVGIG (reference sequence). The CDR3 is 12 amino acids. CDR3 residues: CAWRYGGSPLHF. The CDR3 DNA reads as TGTGCCTGGAGGTACGGGGGTTCACCCCTCCACTTT.

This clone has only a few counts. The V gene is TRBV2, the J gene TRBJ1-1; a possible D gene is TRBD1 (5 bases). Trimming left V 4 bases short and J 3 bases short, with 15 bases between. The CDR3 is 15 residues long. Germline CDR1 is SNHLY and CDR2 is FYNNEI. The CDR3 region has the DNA TGTGCCAGCAGTGTGGGCAGGGCGGAATACACTGAAGCTTTCTTT. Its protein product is CASSVGRAEYTEAFF.

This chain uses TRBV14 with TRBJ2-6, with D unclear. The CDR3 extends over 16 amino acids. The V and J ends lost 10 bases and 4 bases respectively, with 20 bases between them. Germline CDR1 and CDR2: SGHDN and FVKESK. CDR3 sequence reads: CAIQTSSRSGANVLTF. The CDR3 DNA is TGTGCCATCCAGACCTCTAGTAGGTCGGGGGCCAACGTCCTGACTTTC.

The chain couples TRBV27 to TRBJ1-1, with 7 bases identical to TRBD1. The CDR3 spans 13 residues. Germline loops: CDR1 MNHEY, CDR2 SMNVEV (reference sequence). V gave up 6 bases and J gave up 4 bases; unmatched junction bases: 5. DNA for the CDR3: TGTGCCAGCAGGAAGACAGGGCGCACTGAAGCTTTCTTT. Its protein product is CASRKTGRTEAFF.

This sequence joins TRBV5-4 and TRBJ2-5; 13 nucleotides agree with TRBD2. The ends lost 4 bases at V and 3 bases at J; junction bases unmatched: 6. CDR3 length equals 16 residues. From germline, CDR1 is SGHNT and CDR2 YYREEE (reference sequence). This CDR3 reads CASSQTSGGPKETQYF. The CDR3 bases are TGTGCCAGCAGCCAGACTAGCGGGGGGCCAAAAGAGACCCAGTACTTC.

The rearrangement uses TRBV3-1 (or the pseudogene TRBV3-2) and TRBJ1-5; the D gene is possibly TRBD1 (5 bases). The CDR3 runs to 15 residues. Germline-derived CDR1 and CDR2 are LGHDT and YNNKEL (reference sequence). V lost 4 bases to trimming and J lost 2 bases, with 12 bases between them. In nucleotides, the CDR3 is TGTGCCAGCAGCCTCCAGGGTGGGGGCAATCAGCCCCAGCATTTT. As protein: CASSLQGGGNQPQHF.

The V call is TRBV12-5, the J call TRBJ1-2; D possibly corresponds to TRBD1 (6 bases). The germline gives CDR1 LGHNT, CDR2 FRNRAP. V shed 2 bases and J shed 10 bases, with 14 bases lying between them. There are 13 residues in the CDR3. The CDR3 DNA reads TGTGCTAGTGGTTTGAGGGCAGGGGATGCCTACACCTTC. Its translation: CASGLRAGDAYTF.

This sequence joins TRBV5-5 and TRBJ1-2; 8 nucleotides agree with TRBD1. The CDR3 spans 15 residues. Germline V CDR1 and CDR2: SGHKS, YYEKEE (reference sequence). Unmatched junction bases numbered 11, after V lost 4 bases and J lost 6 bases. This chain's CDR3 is CASSQQGVKGDGYTF. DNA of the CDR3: TGTGCCAGCAGCCAACAGGGGGTAAAAGGCGATGGCTACACCTTC.

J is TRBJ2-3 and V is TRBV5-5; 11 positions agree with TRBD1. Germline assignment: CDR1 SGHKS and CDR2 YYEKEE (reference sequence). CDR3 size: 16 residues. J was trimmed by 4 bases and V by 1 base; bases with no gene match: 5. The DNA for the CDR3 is TGTGCCAGCAGCTTGTTGGGACAGGGGGGTGCAGATACGCAGTATTTT. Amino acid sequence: CASSLLGQGGADTQYF. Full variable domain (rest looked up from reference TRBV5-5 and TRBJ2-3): DAGVTQSPTHLIKTRGQQVTLRCSPISGHKSVSWYQQVLGQGPQFIFQYYEKEERGRGNFPDRFSARQFPNYSSELNVNALLLGDSALYLCASSLLGQGGADTQYFGPGTRLTVL.

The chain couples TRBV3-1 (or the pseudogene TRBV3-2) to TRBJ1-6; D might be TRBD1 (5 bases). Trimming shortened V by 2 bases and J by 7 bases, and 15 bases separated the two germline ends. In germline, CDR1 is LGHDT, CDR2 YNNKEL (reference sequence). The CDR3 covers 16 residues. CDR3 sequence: CASSQRGGTGNSPLHF. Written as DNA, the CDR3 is TGTGCCAGCAGCCAAAGGGGCGGGACGGGGAATTCACCCCTCCACTTT.

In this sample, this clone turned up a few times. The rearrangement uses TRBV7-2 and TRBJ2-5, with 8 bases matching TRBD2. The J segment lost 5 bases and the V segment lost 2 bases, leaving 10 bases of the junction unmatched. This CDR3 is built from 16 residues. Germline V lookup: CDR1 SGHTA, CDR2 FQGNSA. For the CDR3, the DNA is TGTGCCAGCAGCTTAAACGGGGGGGCGATCGGTGAGACCCAGTACTTC. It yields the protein CASSLNGGAIGETQYF.

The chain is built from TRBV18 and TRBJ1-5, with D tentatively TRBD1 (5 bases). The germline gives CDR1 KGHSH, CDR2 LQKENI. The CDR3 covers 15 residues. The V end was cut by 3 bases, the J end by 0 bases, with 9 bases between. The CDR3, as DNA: TGTGCCAGCTCACCCCGCGACAGTAGCAATCAGCCCCAGCATTTT. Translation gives CASSPRDSSNQPQHF.

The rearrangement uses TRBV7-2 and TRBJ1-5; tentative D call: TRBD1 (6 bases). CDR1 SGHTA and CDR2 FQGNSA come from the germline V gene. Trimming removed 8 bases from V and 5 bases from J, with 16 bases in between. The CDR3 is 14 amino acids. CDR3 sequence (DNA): TGTGCCAGCGCGCGGGGGCCGGGGGATCAGCCCCAGCATTTT. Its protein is CASARGPGDQPQHF. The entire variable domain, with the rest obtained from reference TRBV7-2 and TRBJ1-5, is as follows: GAGVSQSPSNKVTEKGKDVELRCDPISGHTALYWYRQSLGQGLEFLIYFQGNSAPDKSGLPSDRFSAERTGGSVSTLTIQRTQQEDSAVYLCASARGPGDQPQHFGDGTRLSIL.

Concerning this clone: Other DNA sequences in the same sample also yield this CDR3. The CDR3 DNA is TGCGCCAGCAGCTTGTCCGCTGGGGCCAACGTCCTGACTTTC. Encoded protein: CASSLSAGANVLTF. The chain has TRBV5-1 and TRBJ2-6; D call uncertain. Trimming took off 1 base at V and 2 bases at J, with 4 bases between the two ends. The germline V gene encodes CDR1 SGHRS and CDR2 YFSETQ. This CDR3 comprises 14 residues.

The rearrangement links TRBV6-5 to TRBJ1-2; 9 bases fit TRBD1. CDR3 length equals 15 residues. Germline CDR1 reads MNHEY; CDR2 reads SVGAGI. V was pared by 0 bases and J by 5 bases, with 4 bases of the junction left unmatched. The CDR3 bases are TGTGCCAGCAGTTACTCGGCGGGACAGGGTTATGGCTACACCTTC. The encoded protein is CASSYSAGQGYGYTF.

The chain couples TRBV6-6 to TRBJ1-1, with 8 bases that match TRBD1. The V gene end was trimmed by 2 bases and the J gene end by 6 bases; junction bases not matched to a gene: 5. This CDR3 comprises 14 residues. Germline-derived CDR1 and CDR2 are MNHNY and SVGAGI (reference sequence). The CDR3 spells CASSYPGQGAEAFF. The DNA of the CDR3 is TGTGCCAGCAGTTACCCAGGACAGGGTGCTGAAGCTTTCTTT.